The present entry profiles one TCR beta chain with its context. The data were obtained in a study of blood T cell repertoires in COVID-19. In the study overall: From the United States, Italy and Spain came samples of acute and convalescent COVID-19. T cells, B-cell-depleted T cells, or PBMCs supplied cDNA or gDNA.

In the original workflow: By means of reference gene primer amplification, nucleated cell counts were estimated. Generated by immunoSEQ multiplex PCR, the TCRdb table keeps only in-frame clones and is missing some. V, J and clone size are taken as reported in that table, and D and trimming were inferred from the DNA itself. The sample includes some 50,000 clones, more than 75% of them seen just once. Input material: peripheral blood. This receptor was obtained from a man aged 45-65 years with active COVID-19.

DNA for the CDR3: TGCGCCAGCAGCTTGGTCGGACTAGGAGAGACCCAGTACTTC. This gives the protein CASSLVGLGETQYF. The chain employs TRBV5-1 and TRBJ2-5; the match to TRBD2 covers 7 bases. Losses at the gene ends were 0 bases for V and 4 bases for J; bases not matched to a gene: 3. The germline V gene encodes CDR1 SGHRS and CDR2 YFSETQ. The CDR3 has 14 residues.